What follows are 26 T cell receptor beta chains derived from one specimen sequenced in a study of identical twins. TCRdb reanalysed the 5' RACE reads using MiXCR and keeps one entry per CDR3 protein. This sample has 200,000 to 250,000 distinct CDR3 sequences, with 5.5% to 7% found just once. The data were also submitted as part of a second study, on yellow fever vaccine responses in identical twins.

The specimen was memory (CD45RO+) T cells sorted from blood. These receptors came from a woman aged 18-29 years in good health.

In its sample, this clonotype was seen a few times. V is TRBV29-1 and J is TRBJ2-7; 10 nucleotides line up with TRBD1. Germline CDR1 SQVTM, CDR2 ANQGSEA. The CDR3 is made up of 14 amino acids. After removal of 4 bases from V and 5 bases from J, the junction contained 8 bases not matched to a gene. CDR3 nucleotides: TGCAGCGTTGCAGACAGGGGGCGCGGGGACGAGCAGTACGTC. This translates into CSVADRGRGDEQYV.

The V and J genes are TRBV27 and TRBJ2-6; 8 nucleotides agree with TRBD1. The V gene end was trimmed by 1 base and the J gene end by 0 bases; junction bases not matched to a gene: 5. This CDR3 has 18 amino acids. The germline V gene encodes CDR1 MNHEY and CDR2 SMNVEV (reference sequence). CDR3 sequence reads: CASSLYGTGLSGANVLTF. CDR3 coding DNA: TGTGCCAGCAGTTTATATGGGACAGGTCTCTCTGGGGCCAACGTCCTGACTTTC. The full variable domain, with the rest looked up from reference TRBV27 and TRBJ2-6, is EAQVTQNPRYLITVTGKKLTVTCSQNMNHEYMSWYRQDPGLGLRQIYYSMNVEVTDKGDVPEGYKVSRKEKRNFPLILESPSPNQTSLYFCASSLYGTGLSGANVLTFGAGSRLTVL.

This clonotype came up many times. DNA for the CDR3: TGTGCCAGCAGCATAATGGGACAGTACGGTGAGACCCAGTACTTC. It yields the protein CASSIMGQYGETQYF. The gene calls are TRBV14 and TRBJ2-5; TRBD1 matches 7 bases. This CDR3 region has 15 residues. The junction had 11 bases not matched to a gene; V was cut back by 5 bases and J by 5 bases. Germline-derived CDR1 and CDR2 are SGHDN and FVKESK. Looking up the rest from reference TRBV14 and TRBJ2-5 gives the full variable domain: EAGVTQFPSHSVIEKGQTVTLRCDPISGHDNLYWYRRVMGKEIKFLLHFVKESKQDESGMPNNRFLAERTGGTYSTLKVQPAELEDSGVYFCASSIMGQYGETQYFGPGTRLLVL.

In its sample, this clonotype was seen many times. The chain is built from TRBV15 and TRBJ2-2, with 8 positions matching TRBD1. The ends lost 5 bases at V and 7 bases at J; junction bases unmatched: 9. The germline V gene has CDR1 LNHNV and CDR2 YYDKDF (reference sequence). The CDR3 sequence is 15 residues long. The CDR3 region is CATSPSRGLVGELFF. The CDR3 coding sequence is TGTGCCACCAGCCCCTCCAGGGGGCTTGTCGGGGAGCTGTTTTTT. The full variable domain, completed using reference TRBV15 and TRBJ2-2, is DAMVIQNPRYQVTQFGKPVTLSCSQTLNHNVMYWYQQKSSQAPKLLFHYYDKDFNNEADTPDNFQSRRPNTSFCFLDIRSPGLGDTAMYLCATSPSRGLVGELFFGEGSRLTVL.

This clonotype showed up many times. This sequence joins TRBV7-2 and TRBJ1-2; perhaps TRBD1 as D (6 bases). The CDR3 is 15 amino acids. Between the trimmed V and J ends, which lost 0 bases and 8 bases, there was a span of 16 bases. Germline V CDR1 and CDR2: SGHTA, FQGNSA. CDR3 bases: TGTGCCAGCAGCTTAGCAGGCAGGGGACGCAAGGGCTACACCTTC. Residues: CASSLAGRGRKGYTF.

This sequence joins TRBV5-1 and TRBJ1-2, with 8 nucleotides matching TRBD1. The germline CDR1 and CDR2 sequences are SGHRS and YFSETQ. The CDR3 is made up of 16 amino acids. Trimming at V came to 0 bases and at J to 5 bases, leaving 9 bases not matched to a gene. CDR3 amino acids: CASSLGTGRQKYGYTF. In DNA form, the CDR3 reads TGCGCCAGCAGCTTGGGGACAGGGAGACAGAAATATGGCTACACCTTC.

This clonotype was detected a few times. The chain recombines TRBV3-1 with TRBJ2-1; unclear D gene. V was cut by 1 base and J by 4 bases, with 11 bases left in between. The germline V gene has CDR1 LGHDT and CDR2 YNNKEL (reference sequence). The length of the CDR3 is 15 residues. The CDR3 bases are TGTGCCAGCAGCCAAGTTGAGACTGGATACAATGAGCAGTTCTTC. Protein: CASSQVETGYNEQFF.

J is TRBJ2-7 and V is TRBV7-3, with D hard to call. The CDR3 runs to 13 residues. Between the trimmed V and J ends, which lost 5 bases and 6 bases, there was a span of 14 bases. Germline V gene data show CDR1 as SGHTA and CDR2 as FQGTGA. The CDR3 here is CASSLDSISEQYF. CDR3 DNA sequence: TGTGCCAGCAGCCTCGACTCGATTAGCGAGCAGTACTTC. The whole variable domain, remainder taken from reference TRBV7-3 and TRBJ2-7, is GAGVSQTPSNKVTEKGKYVELRCDPISGHTALYWYRQSLGQGPEFLIYFQGTGAADDSGLPNDRFFAVRPEGSVSTLKIQRTERGDSAVYLCASSLDSISEQYFGPGTRLTVT.

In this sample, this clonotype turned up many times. The CDR3 DNA reads as TGCAGTGCTAGAGATGGAACGGCTAGCAATCAGCCCCAGCATTTT. This gives the protein CSARDGTASNQPQHF. The V call is TRBV20-1, the J call TRBJ1-5; D unclear. Trimming pared 0 bases from V and 0 bases from J, leaving 9 bases between. Per germline, CDR1 DFQATT and CDR2 SNEGSKA (reference sequence). CDR3 length equals 15 residues.

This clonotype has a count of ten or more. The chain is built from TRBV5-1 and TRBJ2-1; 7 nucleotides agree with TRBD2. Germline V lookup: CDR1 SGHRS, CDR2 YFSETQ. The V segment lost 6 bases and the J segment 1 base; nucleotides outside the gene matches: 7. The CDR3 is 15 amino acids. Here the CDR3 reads CASISGDGSYNEQFF. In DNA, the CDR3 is TGCGCCAGCATAAGCGGGGACGGGTCCTACAATGAGCAGTTCTTC.

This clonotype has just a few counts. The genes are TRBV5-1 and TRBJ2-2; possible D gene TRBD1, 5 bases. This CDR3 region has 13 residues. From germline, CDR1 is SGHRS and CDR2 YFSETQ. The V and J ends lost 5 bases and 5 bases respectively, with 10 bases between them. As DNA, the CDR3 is TGCGCCAGCAGTACGTCAGGGACCGGGGAGCTGTTTTTT. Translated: CASSTSGTGELFF.

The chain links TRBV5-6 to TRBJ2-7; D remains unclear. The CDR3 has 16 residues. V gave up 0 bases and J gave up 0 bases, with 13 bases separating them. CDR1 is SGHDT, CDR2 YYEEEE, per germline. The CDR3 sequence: CASSLGPALTSYEQYV. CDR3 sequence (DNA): TGTGCCAGCAGCTTGGGACCGGCTCTCACCTCCTACGAGCAGTACGTC.

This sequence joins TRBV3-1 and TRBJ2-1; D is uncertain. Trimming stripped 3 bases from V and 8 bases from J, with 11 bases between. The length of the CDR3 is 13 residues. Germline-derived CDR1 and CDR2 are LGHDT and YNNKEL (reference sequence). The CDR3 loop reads CASSHGLYDEQFF. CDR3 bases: TGTGCCAGCAGCCACGGCCTGTACGATGAGCAGTTCTTC.

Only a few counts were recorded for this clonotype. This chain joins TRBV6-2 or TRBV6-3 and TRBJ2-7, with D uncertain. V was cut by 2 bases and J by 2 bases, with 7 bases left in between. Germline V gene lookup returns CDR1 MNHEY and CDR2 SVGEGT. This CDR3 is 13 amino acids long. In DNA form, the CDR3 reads TGTGCCAGCAGTTACGGCTTGACCTACGAGCAGTACGTC. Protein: CASSYGLTYEQYV.

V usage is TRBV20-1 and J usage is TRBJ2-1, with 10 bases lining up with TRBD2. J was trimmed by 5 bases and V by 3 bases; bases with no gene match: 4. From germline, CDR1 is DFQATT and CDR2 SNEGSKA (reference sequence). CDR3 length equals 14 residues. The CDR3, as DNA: TGCAGTGCTAGGAGAGCGGGAGGGAACAATGAGCAGTTCTTC. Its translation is CSARRAGGNNEQFF.

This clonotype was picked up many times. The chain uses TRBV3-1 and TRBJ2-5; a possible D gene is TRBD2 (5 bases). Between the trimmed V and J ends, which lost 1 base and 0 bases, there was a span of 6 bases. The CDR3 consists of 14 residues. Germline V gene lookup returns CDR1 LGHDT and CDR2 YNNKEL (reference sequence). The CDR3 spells CASSQADYQETQYF. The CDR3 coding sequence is TGTGCCAGCAGCCAAGCGGACTACCAAGAGACCCAGTACTTC.

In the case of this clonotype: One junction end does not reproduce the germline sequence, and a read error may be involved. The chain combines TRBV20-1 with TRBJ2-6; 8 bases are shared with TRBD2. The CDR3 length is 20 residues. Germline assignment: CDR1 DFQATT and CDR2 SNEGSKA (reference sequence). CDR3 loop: CSASVPGGRSPLSGANVLTF. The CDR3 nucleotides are TGCAGTGCTAGCGTTCCGGGAGGGCGGTCCCCTCTCTCTGGGGCCAACGTCCTTACTTTC.

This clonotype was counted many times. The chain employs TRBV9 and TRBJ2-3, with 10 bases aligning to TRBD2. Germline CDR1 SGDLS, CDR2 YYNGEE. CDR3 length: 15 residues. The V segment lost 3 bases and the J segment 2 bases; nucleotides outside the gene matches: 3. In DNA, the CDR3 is TGTGCCAGCAGCGCTAGCGGGGGCTACACAGATACGCAGTATTTT. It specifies CASSASGGYTDTQYF.

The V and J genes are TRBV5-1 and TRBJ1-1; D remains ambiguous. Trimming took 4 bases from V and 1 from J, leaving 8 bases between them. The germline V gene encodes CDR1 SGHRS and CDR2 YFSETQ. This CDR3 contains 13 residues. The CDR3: CASSLLGNTEAFF. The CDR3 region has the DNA TGCGCCAGCAGCCTATTGGGGAACACTGAAGCTTTCTTT.

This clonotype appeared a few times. The CDR3 region is CASSSGTREEYF. CDR3 bases: TGTGCCAGCAGCTCCGGGACCCGAGAGGAGTACTTC. This rearrangement joins TRBV5-4 to TRBJ2-7; D is tentatively TRBD1 or TRBD2 (5 bases each). V gave up 3 bases and J gave up 11 bases, with 15 bases separating them. Germline values: CDR1 SGHNT, CDR2 YYREEE (reference sequence). CDR3 size: 12 residues.

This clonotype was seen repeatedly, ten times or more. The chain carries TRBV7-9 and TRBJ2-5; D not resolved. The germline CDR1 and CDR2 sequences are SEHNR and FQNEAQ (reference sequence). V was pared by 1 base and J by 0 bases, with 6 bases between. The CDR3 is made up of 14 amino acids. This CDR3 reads CASSLGFYQETQYF. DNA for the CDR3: TGTGCCAGCAGCTTAGGTTTTTACCAAGAGACCCAGTACTTC. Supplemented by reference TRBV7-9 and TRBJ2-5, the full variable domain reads DTGVSQNPRHKITKRGQNVTFRCDPISEHNRLYWYRQTLGQGPEFLTYFQNEAQLEKSRLLSDRFSAERPKGSFSTLEIQRTEQGDSAMYLCASSLGFYQETQYFGPGTRLLVL.

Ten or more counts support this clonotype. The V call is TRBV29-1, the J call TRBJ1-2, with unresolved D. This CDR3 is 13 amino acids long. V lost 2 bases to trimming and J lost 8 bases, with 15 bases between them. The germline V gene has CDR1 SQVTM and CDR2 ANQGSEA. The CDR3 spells CSVELEWIRGYTF. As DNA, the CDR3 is TGCAGCGTTGAATTGGAGTGGATTCGGGGCTACACCTTC.

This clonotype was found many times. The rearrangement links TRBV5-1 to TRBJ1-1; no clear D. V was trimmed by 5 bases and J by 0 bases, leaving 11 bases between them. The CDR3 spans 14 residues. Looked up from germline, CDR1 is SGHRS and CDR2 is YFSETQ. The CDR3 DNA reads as TGCGCCAGCAGTCCAAGGACGGTGAACACTGAAGCTTTCTTT. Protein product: CASSPRTVNTEAFF. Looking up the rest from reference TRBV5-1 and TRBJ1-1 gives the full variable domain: KAGVTQTPRYLIKTRGQQVTLSCSPISGHRSVSWYQQTPGQGLQFLFEYFSETQRNKGNFPGRFSGRQFSNSRSEMNVSTLELGDSALYLCASSPRTVNTEAFFGQGTRLTVV.

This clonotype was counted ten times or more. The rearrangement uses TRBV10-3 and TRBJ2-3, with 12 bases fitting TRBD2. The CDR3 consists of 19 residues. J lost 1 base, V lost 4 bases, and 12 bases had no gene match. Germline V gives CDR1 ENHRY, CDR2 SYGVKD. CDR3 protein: CAISAMTSGSVKGTDTQYF. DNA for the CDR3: TGTGCCATCAGTGCGATGACTAGCGGGAGTGTAAAAGGCACAGATACGCAGTATTTT.

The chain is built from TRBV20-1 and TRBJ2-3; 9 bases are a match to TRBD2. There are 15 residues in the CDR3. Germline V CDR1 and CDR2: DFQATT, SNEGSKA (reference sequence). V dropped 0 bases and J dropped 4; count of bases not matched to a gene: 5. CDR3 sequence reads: CSARDSSGRADTQYF. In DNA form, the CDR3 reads TGCAGTGCTAGAGATAGTAGCGGGAGAGCAGATACGCAGTATTTT.

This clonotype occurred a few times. This chain's CDR3 is CSAAGDRNIQYF. DNA for the CDR3: TGCAGTGCCGCGGGGGATCGGAACATTCAGTACTTC. The chain has TRBV20-1 and TRBJ2-4, with TRBD2 matching over 7 bases. In germline, CDR1 is DFQATT, CDR2 SNEGSKA (reference sequence). The CDR3 consists of 12 residues. The J segment lost 7 bases and the V segment lost 6 bases, leaving 6 bases of the junction unmatched.